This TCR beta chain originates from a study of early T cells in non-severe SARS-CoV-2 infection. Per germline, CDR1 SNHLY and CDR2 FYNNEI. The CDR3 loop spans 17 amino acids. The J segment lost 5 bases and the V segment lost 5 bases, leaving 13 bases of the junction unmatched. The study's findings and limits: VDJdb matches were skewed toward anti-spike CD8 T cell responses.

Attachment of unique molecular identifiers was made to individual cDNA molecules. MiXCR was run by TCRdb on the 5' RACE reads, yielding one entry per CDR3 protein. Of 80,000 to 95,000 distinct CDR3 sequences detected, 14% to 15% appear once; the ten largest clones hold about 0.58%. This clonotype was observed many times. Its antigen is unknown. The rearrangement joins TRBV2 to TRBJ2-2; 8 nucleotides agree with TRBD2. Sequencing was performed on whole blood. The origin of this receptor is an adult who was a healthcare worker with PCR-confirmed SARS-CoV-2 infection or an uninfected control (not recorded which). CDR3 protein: CASSPGGSPRGTGELFF. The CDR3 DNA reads TGTGCCAGCAGTCCGGGGGGGTCCCCAAGAGGGACCGGGGAGCTGTTTTTT.